The TCR beta chain described here comes from a study of persistence of HIV-infected CD4 T cells. The stimulus was an HIV-1 Gag 15-mer peptide pool, 0.95 to 1 ug/peptide/mL. CD4+ T cells upregulating both CD40 ligand and CD69 were sorted as responding cells. In the case of this clone: What it binds is unknown.

Germline values: CDR1 SGHDN, CDR2 FVKESK. Deletions cut 8 bases from V and 7 bases from J, with 17 bases between. CDR3 length: 14 amino acids. This was the immunoSEQ version 4 assay in survey mode. The assay was immunoSEQ multiplex PCR, and TCRdb's table has in-frame clones only and misses some. The sample includes some 13,000 clones, about 69% of them seen just once. The V call is TRBV14, the J call TRBJ1-4, with unresolved D. The sample here was CD4+ T cells sorted from PBMCs after approximately 20-hour stimulation, taken from a patient who received antiretroviral therapy. The TCR sequence derives from an adult man with HIV who was CMV-seropositive. CDR3 loop: CASGRAGRREKLFF. DNA for the CDR3: TGTGCCAGCGGACGGGCGGGGAGACGTGAAAAACTGTTTTTT.